This T cell receptor (beta chain) was identified during a study of blood T cell repertoires in COVID-19. Study in general: Acute and convalescent COVID-19 specimens originated in the United States, Italy and Spain.

Membership in each cohort depended on participant-reported clinical history. In the original processing: Scientists estimated how many nucleated cells there were by amplifying reference gene primers. Here immunoSEQ multiplex PCR was the method, and the copy in TCRdb shows in-frame clones only, minus some. V, J and clone size were drawn from that table, and D and trimming were deduced from the DNA. The table has 240,000 or so clones, approximately 84% seen once. V was pared by 2 bases and J by 7 bases, with 2 bases of the junction left unmatched. Germline lookup yields CDR1 SGHAT and CDR2 FQNNGV. This CDR3 has 13 residues. This clone came up once.

The chain couples TRBV11-2 to TRBJ2-7, with TRBD2 matching 10 bases. Sequencing was done on a sample of PBMCs or T cells enriched from blood (not recorded which). This receptor was taken from a woman aged 40-49 years with acute COVID-19. The CDR3 DNA is TGTGCCAGCAGCTTAAAGCGGGAGGGGGAGCAGTACTTC. Its protein product is CASSLKREGEQYF.